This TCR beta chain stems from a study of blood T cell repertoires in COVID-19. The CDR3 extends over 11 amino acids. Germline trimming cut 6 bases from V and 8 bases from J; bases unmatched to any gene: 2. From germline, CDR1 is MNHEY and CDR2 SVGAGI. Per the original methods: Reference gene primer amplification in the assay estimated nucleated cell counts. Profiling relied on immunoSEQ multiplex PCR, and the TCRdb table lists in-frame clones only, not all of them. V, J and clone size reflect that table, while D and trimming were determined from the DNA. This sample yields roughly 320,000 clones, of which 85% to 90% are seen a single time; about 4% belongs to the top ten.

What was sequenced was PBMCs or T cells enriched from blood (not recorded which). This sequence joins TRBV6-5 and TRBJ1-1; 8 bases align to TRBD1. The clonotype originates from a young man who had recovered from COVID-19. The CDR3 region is CASSQGAEAFF. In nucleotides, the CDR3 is TGTGCCAGCAGCCAGGGGGCGGAAGCTTTCTTT.